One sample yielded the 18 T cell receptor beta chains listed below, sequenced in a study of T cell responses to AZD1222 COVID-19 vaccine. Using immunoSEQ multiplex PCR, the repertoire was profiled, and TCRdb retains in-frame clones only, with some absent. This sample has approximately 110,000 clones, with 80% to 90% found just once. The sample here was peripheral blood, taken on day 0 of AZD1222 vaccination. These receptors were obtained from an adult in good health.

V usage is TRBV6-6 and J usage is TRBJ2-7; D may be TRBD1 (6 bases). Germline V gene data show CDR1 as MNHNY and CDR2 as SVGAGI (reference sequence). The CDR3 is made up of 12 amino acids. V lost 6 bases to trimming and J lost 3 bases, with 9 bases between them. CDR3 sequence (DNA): TGTGCCAGCAGCCCAGGGGACTACGAGCAGTACTTC. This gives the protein CASSPGDYEQYF.

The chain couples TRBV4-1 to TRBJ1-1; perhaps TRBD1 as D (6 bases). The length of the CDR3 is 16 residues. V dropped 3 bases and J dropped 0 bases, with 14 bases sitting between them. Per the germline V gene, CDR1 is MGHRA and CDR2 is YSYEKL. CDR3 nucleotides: TGCGCCAGCAGCCACGGGACATCAGGGATGAACACTGAAGCTTTCTTT. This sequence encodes CASSHGTSGMNTEAFF.

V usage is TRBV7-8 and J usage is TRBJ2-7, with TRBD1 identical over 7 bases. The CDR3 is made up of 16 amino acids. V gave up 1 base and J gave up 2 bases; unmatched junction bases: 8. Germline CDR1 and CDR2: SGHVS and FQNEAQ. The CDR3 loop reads CASSLGAGGIPYEQYF. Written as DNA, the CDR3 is TGTGCCAGCAGCTTAGGGGCAGGGGGTATCCCCTACGAGCAGTACTTC.

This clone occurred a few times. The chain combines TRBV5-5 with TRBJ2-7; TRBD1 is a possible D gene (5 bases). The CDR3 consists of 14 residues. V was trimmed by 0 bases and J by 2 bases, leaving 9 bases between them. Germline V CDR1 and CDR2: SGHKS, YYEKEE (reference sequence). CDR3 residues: CASSLEAGPYEQYF. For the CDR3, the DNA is TGTGCCAGCAGCTTGGAGGCAGGGCCCTACGAGCAGTACTTC.

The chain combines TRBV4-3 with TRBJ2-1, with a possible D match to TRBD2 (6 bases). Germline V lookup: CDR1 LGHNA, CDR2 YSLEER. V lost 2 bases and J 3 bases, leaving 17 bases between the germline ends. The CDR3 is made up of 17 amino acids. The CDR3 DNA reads TGCGCCAGCAGCCAAACTTTATGGGACTCCCACTACAATGAGCAGTTCTTC. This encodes CASSQTLWDSHYNEQFF.

The CDR3 here is CASSEDFKPQHF. CDR3 DNA sequence: TGTGCCAGCAGTGAGGATTTTAAGCCCCAGCATTTT. The chain combines TRBV2 with TRBJ1-5, with D hard to call. This CDR3 is built from 12 residues. The germline CDR1 and CDR2 sequences are SNHLY and FYNNEI. Between the trimmed V and J ends, which lost 3 bases and 8 bases, there was a span of 8 bases.

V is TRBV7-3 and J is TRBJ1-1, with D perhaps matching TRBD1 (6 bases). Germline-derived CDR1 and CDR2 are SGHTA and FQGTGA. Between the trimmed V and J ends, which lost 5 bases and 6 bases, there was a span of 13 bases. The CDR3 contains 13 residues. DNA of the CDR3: TGTGCCAGCAGCCGGACACAGGGCGCTGAAGCTTTCTTT. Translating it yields CASSRTQGAEAFF.

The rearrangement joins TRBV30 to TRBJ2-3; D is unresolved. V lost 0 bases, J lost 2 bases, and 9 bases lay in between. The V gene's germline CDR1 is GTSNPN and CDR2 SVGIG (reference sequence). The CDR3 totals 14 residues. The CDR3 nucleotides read TGTGCCTGGAGTGTAGACCCCACCACAGATACGCAGTATTTT. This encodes CAWSVDPTTDTQYF.

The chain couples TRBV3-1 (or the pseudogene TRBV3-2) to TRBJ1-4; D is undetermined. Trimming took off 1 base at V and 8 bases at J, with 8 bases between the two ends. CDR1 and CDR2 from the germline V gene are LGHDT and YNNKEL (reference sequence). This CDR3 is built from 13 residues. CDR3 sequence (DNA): TGTGCCAGCAGCCAAGTTCGGCGGGAAAAACTGTTTTTT. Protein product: CASSQVRREKLFF.

The CDR3 DNA sequence: TGTGCCAGCAGCGCAATAGGACCGAACACCGGGGAGCTGTTTTTT. Encoded protein: CASSAIGPNTGELFF. The chain couples TRBV11-1 to TRBJ2-2; D is unclear. This CDR3 region has 15 residues. With 5 bases removed from V and 0 bases from J, the gap between germline ends came to 10 bases. Germline lookup yields CDR1 SGHAT and CDR2 FQDESV (reference sequence).

CDR3 bases: TGTGCCAGCAGCTTGAGGGCTACGGACGGTAGCTCCTATAATTCACCCCTCCACTTT. Its protein is CASSLRATDGSSYNSPLHF. This chain links TRBV5-5 with TRBJ1-6, with no clear D. V was shortened by 1 base and J by 0 bases, with 17 bases between the two germline ends. Germline V gives CDR1 SGHKS, CDR2 YYEKEE (reference sequence). The CDR3 has 19 amino acids.

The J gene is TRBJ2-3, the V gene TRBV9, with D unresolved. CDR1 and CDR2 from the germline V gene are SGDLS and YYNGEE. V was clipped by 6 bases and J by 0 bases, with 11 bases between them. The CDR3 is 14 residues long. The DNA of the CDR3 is TGTGCCAGCACTACCGCGGTTAGCACAGATACGCAGTATTTT. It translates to CASTTAVSTDTQYF.

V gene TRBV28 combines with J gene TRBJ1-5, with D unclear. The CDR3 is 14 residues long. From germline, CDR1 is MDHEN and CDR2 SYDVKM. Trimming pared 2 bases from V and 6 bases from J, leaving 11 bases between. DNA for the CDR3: TGTGCCAGCAGTTTACTGACTTCCGTTCAGCCCCAGCATTTT. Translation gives CASSLLTSVQPQHF.

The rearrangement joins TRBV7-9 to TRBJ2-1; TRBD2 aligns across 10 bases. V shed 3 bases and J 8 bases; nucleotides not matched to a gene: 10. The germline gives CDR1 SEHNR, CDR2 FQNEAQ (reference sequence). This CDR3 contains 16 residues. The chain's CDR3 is CASSFVPSGSGDEQFF. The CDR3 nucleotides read TGTGCCAGCAGCTTCGTTCCTAGCGGGAGTGGCGATGAGCAGTTCTTC.

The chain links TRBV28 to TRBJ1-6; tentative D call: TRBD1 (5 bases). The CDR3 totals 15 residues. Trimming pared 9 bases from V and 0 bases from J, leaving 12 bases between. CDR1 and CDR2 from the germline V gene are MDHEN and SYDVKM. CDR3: CASRTSGSYNSPLHF. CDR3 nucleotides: TGTGCCAGTAGGACAAGCGGCTCCTATAATTCACCCCTCCACTTT.

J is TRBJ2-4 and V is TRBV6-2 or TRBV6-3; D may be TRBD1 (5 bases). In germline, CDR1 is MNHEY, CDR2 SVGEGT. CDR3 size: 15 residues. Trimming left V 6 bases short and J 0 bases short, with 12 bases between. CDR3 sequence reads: CASSPRVLAKNIQYF. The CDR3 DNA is TGTGCCAGCAGCCCCAGGGTACTAGCCAAAAACATTCAGTACTTC.

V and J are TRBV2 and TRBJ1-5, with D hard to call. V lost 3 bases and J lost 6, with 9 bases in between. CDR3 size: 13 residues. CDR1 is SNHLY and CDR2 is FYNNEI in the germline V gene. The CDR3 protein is CASSEGRGQPQHF. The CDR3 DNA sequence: TGTGCCAGCAGTGAGGGCCGAGGTCAGCCCCAGCATTTT.

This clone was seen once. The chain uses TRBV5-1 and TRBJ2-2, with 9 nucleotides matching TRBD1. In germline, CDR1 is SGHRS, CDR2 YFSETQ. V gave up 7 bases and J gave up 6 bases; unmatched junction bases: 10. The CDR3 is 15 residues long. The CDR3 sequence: CASDQGQGTAGELFF. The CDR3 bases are TGCGCCAGCGATCAAGGACAGGGGACCGCCGGGGAGCTGTTTTTT.